Given below is one TCR beta chain in context. The data belong to a study of blood T cell repertoires in COVID-19. Produced via immunoSEQ multiplex PCR; TCRdb's table is partial and in-frame only. The sample lists fewer than 350,000 clones, around 86% occurring once. This TCR was recovered from a woman aged 60-70 years with active or convalescent COVID-19. Source material: peripheral blood.

This CDR3 is CASSVVGGEETQYF. For the CDR3, the DNA is TGTGCCAGCAGCGTCGTTGGGGGGGAAGAGACCCAGTACTTC. The genes are TRBV5-4 and TRBJ2-5; 7 positions agree with TRBD2. V dropped 4 bases and J dropped 3; count of bases not matched to a gene: 6. The germline V gene encodes CDR1 SGHNT and CDR2 YYREEE (reference sequence). CDR3 length: 14 residues.